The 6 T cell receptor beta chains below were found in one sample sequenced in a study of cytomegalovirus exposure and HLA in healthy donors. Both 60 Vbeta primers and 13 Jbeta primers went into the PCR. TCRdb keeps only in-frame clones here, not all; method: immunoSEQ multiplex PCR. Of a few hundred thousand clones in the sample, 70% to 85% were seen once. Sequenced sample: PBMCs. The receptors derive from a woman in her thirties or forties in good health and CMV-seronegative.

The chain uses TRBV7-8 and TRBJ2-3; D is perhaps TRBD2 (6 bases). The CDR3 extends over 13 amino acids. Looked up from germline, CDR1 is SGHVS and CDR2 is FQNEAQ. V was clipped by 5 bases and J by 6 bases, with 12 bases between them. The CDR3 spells CASSAGGWDTQYF. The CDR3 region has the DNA TGTGCCAGCAGCGCAGGAGGGTGGGATACGCAGTATTTT.

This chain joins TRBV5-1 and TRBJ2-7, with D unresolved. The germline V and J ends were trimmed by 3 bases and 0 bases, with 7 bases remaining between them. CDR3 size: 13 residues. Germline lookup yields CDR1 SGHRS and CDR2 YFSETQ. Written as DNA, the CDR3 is TGCGCCAGCAGCTACCACATCTCCTACGAGCAGTACTTC. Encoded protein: CASSYHISYEQYF.

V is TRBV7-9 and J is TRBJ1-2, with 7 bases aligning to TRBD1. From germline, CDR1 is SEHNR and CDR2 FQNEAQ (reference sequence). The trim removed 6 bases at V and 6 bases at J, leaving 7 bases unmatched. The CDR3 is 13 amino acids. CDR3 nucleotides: TGTGCCAGCAGTATTGACAGGGAGGATGGCTACACCTTC. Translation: CASSIDREDGYTF.

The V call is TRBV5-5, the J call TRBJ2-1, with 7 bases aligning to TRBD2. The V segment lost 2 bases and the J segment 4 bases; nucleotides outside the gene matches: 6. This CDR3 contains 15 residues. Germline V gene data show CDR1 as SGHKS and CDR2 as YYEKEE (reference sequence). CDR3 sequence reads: CASSFLVAGYNEQFF. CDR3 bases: TGTGCCAGCAGCTTTTTGGTAGCGGGTTACAATGAGCAGTTCTTC.

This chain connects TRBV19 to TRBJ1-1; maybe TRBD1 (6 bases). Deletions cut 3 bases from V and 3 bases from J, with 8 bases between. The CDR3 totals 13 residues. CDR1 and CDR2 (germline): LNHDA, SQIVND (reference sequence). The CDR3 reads CASSMDRHTEAFF. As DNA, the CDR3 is TGTGCCAGTAGTATGGACAGACACACTGAAGCTTTCTTT.

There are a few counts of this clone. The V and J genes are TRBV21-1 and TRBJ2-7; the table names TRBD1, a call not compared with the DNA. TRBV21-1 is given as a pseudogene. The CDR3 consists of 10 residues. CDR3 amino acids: CASSKDKQYF. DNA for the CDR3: TGTGCCAGCAGCAAAGACAAGCAGTACTTC.